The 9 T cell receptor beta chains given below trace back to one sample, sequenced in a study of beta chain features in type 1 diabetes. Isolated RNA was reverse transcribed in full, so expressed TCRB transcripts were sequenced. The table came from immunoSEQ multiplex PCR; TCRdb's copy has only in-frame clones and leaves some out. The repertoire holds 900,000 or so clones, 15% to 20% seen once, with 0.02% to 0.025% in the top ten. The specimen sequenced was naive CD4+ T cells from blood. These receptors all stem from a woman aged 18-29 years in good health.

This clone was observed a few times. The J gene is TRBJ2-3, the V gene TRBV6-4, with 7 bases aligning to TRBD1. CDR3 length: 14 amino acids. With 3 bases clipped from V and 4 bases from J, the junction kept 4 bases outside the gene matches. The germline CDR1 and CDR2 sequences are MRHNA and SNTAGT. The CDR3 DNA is TGTGCCAGCAGTGAACAGGGGAGAGCAGATACGCAGTATTTT. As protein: CASSEQGRADTQYF.

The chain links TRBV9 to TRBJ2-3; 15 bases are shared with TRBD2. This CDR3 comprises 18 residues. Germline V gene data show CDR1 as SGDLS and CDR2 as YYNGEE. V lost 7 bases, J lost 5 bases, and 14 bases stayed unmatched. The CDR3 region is CASSGALGLAGGGDTQYF. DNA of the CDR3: TGTGCCAGCTCAGGAGCGCTGGGACTAGCGGGAGGTGGAGATACGCAGTATTTT.

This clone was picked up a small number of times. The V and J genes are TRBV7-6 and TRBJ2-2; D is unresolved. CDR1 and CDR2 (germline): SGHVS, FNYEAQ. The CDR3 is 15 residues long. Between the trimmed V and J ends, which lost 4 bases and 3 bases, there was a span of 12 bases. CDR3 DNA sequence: TGTGCCAGCAGCTCGTCCTCTGCGTACACCGGGGAGCTGTTTTTT. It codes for CASSSSSAYTGELFF.

The CDR3 nucleotides are TGTGCCAGCAGGAAACCGGGACAGGTCTATGGCTACACCTTC. Translation: CASRKPGQVYGYTF. The J gene is TRBJ1-2, the V gene TRBV6-6; 8 nucleotides align to TRBD1. The V gene's germline CDR1 is MNHNY and CDR2 SVGAGI (reference sequence). J gave up 4 bases and V 6 bases, and 7 bases lay outside the gene matches. This CDR3 spans 14 amino acids.

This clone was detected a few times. CDR3 loop: CASSTQGMGGETQYF. Here the CDR3 DNA reads TGTGCCAGCAGCACCCAGGGGATGGGTGGAGAGACCCAGTACTTC. The chain couples TRBV9 to TRBJ2-5, with D possibly TRBD1 on 6 matching bases. CDR1 and CDR2 from the germline V gene are SGDLS and YYNGEE. V was trimmed by 4 bases and J by 4 bases, leaving 17 bases between them. The CDR3 spans 15 residues.

The CDR3 sequence: CASSVGTPQAFF. CDR3 DNA sequence: TGTGCCAGCAGCGTAGGAACCCCCCAAGCTTTCTTT. The rearrangement joins TRBV9 to TRBJ1-1; unclear D gene. Trimming removed 0 bases at V and 9 bases at J, with 9 bases between. There are 12 residues in the CDR3. Germline-derived CDR1 and CDR2 are SGDLS and YYNGEE.

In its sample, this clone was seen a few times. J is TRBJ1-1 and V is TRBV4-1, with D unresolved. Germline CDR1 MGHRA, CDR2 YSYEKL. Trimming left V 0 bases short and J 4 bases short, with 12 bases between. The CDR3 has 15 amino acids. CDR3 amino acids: CASSQDLWGGTEAFF. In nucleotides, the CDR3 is TGCGCCAGCAGCCAAGATCTGTGGGGAGGCACTGAAGCTTTCTTT.

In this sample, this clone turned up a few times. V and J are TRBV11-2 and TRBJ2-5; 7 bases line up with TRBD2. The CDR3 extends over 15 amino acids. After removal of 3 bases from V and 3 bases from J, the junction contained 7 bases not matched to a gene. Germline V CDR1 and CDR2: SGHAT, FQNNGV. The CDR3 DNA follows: TGTGCCAGCAGCTTCCGTGCGGCGGGAGAAGAGACCCAGTACTTC. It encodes CASSFRAAGEETQYF.

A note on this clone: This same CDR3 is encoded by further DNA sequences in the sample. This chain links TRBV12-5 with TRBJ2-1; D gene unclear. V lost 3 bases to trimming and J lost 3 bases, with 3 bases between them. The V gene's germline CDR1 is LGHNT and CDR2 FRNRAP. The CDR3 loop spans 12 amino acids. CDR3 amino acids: CASGLDYNEQFF. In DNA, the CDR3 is TGTGCTAGTGGTTTAGACTACAATGAGCAGTTCTTC.